The 6 T cell receptor beta chains below were found in one sample sequenced in a study of OX40 agonist ivuxolimab in advanced cancers. Sequencing was performed with immunoSEQ multiplex PCR; in TCRdb, only in-frame clones are kept and a portion is missing. The sample holds about 68,000 clones; around 85% are singletons and the top ten take about 0.66%. The material sequenced was CD4+ or CD8+ T cells sorted from blood, taken in a trial of the OX40 agonist ivuxolimab. The source is an adult with an advanced solid tumor such as melanoma, head and neck, liver or kidney cancer.

This clone was counted a few times. The J gene is TRBJ1-1, the V gene TRBV2, with TRBD1 matching 7 bases. Germline V CDR1 and CDR2: SNHLY, FYNNEI. V lost 6 bases and J lost 6; bases outside the gene matches: 10. The CDR3 has 14 amino acids. The CDR3 loop reads CASRFDRAGSEAFF. CDR3 nucleotides: TGTGCCAGCAGGTTCGACAGGGCAGGGTCTGAAGCTTTCTTT.

The genes are TRBV6-5 and TRBJ2-7, with 11 nucleotides matching TRBD1. The CDR3 consists of 14 residues. V lost 0 bases and J lost 7; bases outside the gene matches: 2. The germline V gene encodes CDR1 MNHEY and CDR2 SVGAGI. CDR3: CASSYSDRGREQYF. As DNA, the CDR3 is TGTGCCAGCAGTTACTCGGACAGGGGGCGAGAGCAGTACTTC.

The rearrangement joins TRBV5-1 to TRBJ2-1, with 12 bases fitting TRBD2. The J segment lost 9 bases and the V segment lost 3 bases, leaving 7 bases of the junction unmatched. Germline loops: CDR1 SGHRS, CDR2 YFSETQ. The CDR3 contains 15 residues. The CDR3 DNA sequence: TGCGCCAGCAGCTCCCTAGCGGGGGGGCAGGTTGAGCAGTTCTTC. Residues: CASSSLAGGQVEQFF.

The V and J genes are TRBV23-1 and TRBJ2-7; tentatively, D is TRBD2 (6 bases). TRBV23-1 is sorted into the ORF group, with uncertain function. The CDR3 is 16 amino acids. V gave up 3 bases and J gave up 3 bases, with 18 bases separating them. The CDR3 region is CASSHSTGTGNYEQYF. The CDR3, as DNA: TGCGCCAGCAGTCACTCCACGGGGACTGGGAACTACGAGCAGTACTTC.

V and J are TRBV18 and TRBJ2-1, with 7 bases that match TRBD1. Germline V gene lookup returns CDR1 KGHSH and CDR2 LQKENI. The ends lost 2 bases at V and 3 bases at J; junction bases unmatched: 4. The CDR3 runs to 15 residues. CDR3 loop: CASSPRDSLYNEQFF. CDR3 in DNA: TGTGCCAGCTCACCAAGGGACAGCCTCTACAATGAGCAGTTCTTC.

This clone was seen once. V usage is TRBV6-5 and J usage is TRBJ2-5; 10 nucleotides match TRBD2. The germline gives CDR1 MNHEY, CDR2 SVGAGI. The ends lost 6 bases at V and 3 bases at J; junction bases unmatched: 7. This CDR3 has 15 residues. The CDR3 nucleotides are TGTGCCAGCAGAGGATGGGGGACTAGCGAAGAGACCCAGTACTTC. Translating gives CASRGWGTSEETQYF.